This T cell receptor (beta chain) is from a study of T-cell reconstitution after alpha-beta-depleted transplantation in children. TCRbeta library preparation incorporated unique molecular identifiers. From the PCR reads, TCRdb called clonotypes with MiXCR, one entry per CDR3 protein. Of about 230,000 distinct CDR3 sequences detected, about 11% appear once; the ten largest clones hold 28%. Between the trimmed V and J ends, which lost 11 bases and 14 bases, there was a span of 19 bases. The CDR3 has 11 amino acids. CDR1 LGHDT and CDR2 YNNKEL come from the germline V gene (reference sequence). Study conclusions and caveats: The origin of high day-60 TCRbeta diversity in some patients lay in surviving recipient T cells and thymic progenitors. Diversity and T-cell counts at one year after transplant derived mostly from new T cells. Reports say that about two months after transplant, the alpha-beta T cells came out of several hundred graft clones that had expanded.

This clonotype occurred many times. The antigen remains unidentified. This chain joins TRBV3-1 and TRBJ2-1, with D possibly matching TRBD1 (6 bases). The sequence was obtained from a child under two years old with acute myeloid leukemia, due to receive a stem cell transplant. The material was PBMCs, obtained before TCRalphabeta/CD19-depleted stem cell transplant. CDR3 nucleotides: TGTGCCTCGCGACAGGCCAATTTGGAGTTCTTC. This sequence encodes CASRQANLEFF.